This TCR beta chain derives from a study of blood T cell repertoires in COVID-19. As for the study in general: Specimens from acute and convalescent COVID-19 originated in the United States, Italy and Spain. From T cells, B-cell-depleted T cells, or PBMCs came the material, which was cDNA or gDNA.

A Seattle source enrolled patients during active infection and followed them longitudinally. Germline V gene data show CDR1 as SNHLY and CDR2 as FYNNEI. The V gene lost 6 bases and the J gene lost 0 bases, with 15 bases spanning the gap. The length of the CDR3 is 15 residues. In the original analysis: Amplified reference gene primers provided the basis for estimating nucleated cell counts. The table came from immunoSEQ multiplex PCR; TCRdb's copy has only in-frame clones and leaves some out. That table is the source of V, J and clone size, and D and trimming were worked out from the DNA. The sample yields some 500,000 clones, 85% to 90% seen once.

Sequencing was carried out using peripheral blood. The sequence derives from a woman between 50 and 59 years old with COVID-19, enrolled during active disease. The chain has TRBV2 and TRBJ2-7; TRBD2 might be the D (5 bases). The CDR3 DNA follows: TGTGCCAGCAGCCTCACTCTGGGAGTCTCCTACGAGCAGTACTTC. Its translation is CASSLTLGVSYEQYF. Filled out from reference TRBV2 and TRBJ2-7, the complete variable domain reads EPEVTQTPSHQVTQMGQEVILRCVPISNHLYFYWYRQILGQKVEFLVSFYNNEISEKSEIFDDQFSVERPDGSNFTLKIRSTKLEDSAMYFCASSLTLGVSYEQYFGPGTRLTVT.